The rows below give T cell receptor beta chains drawn from one sample of a study of cytomegalovirus exposure and HLA in healthy donors. Libraries were prepared by immunoSEQ multiplex PCR; TCRdb keeps only in-frame clonotypes and omits some of them. The sample lists around 110,000 clones; 75% to 90% were seen once. Sample: PBMCs. The receptors originated from a man aged 25-40 years in good health and CMV-seronegative. The CDR3 runs from the conserved cysteine through the conserved F or W. Each record gives: clone size, D gene, J gene, V gene, CDR3 protein, CDR3 DNA. A D gene is named only where the DNA matches it firmly. A row's size may be missing; if present it is once, few, many or a size class.

>once|.|TRBJ1-2|TRBV15
CATSRDFGTGSTF
.
>once|TRBD2|TRBJ2-2|TRBV5-1
CASSLRASGTGELFF
TGCGCCAGCAGCTTGCGTGCTAGCGGCACCGGGGAGCTGTTTTTT
>.|TRBD1|TRBJ2-7|TRBV28
CASSFVRGRRNEQYF
TGTGCCAGCAGTTTCGTGAGGGGGCGTAGGAACGAGCAGTACTTC
>.|.|TRBJ2-1|TRBV9
CASGRTDANEQFF
TGTGCCAGCGGTCGGACAGATGCCAATGAGCAGTTCTTC
>.|TRBD1|TRBJ1-6|TRBV9
CASSGSGQGDSPLHF
TGTGCCAGCAGCGGATCGGGACAGGGGGATTCACCCCTCCACTTT
>.|.|TRBJ2-3|TRBV20-1
CSARVSDTQYF
TGCAGTGCTAGAGTGTCGGATACGCAGTATTTT
>.|TRBD1|TRBJ2-7|TRBV11-2
CASSHRTGGSYEQYF
TGTGCCAGCAGCCATAGGACAGGGGGGTCCTACGAGCAGTACTTC
>.|.|TRBJ1-6|TRBV19
CASSPGQSYNSPLHF
TGTGCCAGTAGTCCCGGACAGTCCTATAATTCACCCCTCCACTTT
>.|TRBD2|TRBJ2-1|TRBV4-3
CASSQGPSWRGEPSYNEQFF
TGCGCCAGCAGCCAAGGTCCTAGTTGGCGGGGGGAGCCCTCCTACAATGAGCAGTTCTTC
>.|.|TRBJ2-7|TRBV21-1
CASRQQRYEQYF
TGTGCCAGCCGCCAACAAAGATACGAGCAGTACTTC
>once|.|TRBJ1-2|TRBV5-1
CASSFREGGYTF
TGCGCCAGCAGCTTCCGGGAGGGTGGCTACACCTTC
>few|.|TRBJ2-7|TRBV5-4
CASSLNPGLFHEQYF
TGTGCCAGCAGCTTGAATCCAGGGTTGTTCCACGAGCAGTACTTC
>.|.|TRBJ2-3|TRBV9
CASSVGTPRTDTQYF
TGTGCCAGCAGCGTGGGGACTCCTCGCACAGATACGCAGTATTTT
>few|.|TRBJ2-5|TRBV2
CASSEATQTQYF
TGTGCCAGCAGTGAAGCGACTCAGACCCAGTACTTC
>.|.|TRBJ2-7|TRBV5-1
CASSSAVGGRYEQYF
TGCGCCAGCAGCAGTGCCGTGGGAGGTCGCTACGAGCAGTACTTC
>.|.|TRBJ1-2|TRBV5-1
CASSPSGGTYGYTF
TGCGCCAGCAGCCCATCGGGGGGGACCTATGGCTACACCTTC
>.|.|TRBJ1-5|TRBV4-1
CASSQQLPNQPQHF
TGCGCCAGCAGCCAACAGTTACCCAATCAGCCCCAGCATTTT
>.|.|TRBJ2-7|TRBV2
CASKYGFRDEQYF
TGTGCCAGCAAGTACGGGTTCCGAGACGAGCAGTACTTC
>few|TRBD1|TRBJ2-7|TRBV28
CASSRTTGYEQYF
TGTGCCAGCAGCCGAACGACAGGGTACGAGCAGTACTTC
>once|TRBD1|TRBJ1-4|TRBV5-1
CASSLWDRGRSTNEKLFF
TGCGCCAGCAGCTTGTGGGACAGGGGAAGGTCAACTAATGAAAAACTGTTTTTT
>.|.|TRBJ1-3|TRBV29-1
CSAVPVQGPGNTIYF
TGCAGCGCTGTCCCCGTACAGGGACCTGGAAACACCATATATTTT
>.|.|TRBJ2-6|TRBV6-4
CASSEEGAGANVLTF
TGTGCCAGCAGTGAGGAGGGGGCCGGGGCCAACGTCCTGACTTTC
>.|TRBD1|TRBJ2-2|TRBV28
CASSHRGPGELFF
TGTGCCAGCAGTCACAGGGGCCCCGGGGAGCTGTTTTTT
>.|.|TRBJ1-2|TRBV28
CASSSISGVADYGYTF
TGTGCCAGCAGTTCCATCTCAGGGGTAGCCGACTATGGCTACACCTTC
>.|TRBD2|TRBJ2-3|TRBV4-2
CASSQDAGRGSTDTQYF
TGTGCCAGCAGCCAAGATGCAGGGCGGGGGAGCACAGATACGCAGTATTTT
>.|TRBD1|TRBJ2-2|TRBV6-5
CASSSTGWNTGELFF
TGTGCCAGCAGTTCGACAGGGTGGAACACCGGGGAGCTGTTTTTT
>.|TRBD1|TRBJ2-7|TRBV5-1
CAGRLTGDEQYF
TGCGCCGGCAGACTGACAGGGGACGAGCAGTACTTC
>once|TRBD2|TRBJ2-5|TRBV5-1
CASSLGLAGVLKGETQYF
TGCGCCAGCAGCTTGGGACTAGCGGGGGTCTTAAAAGGGGAGACCCAGTACTTC
>.|.|TRBJ2-3|TRBV11-3
CASSFPRDTQYF
TGTGCCAGCAGCTTTCCCCGAGATACGCAGTATTTT
>once|TRBD1|TRBJ2-2|TRBV10-3
CAIRPPGQPNTGELFF
TGTGCCATCAGGCCCCCGGGACAGCCGAACACCGGGGAGCTGTTTTTT
>.|.|TRBJ2-4|TRBV6-1
CASSEWENSQYF
TGTGCCAGCAGTGAATGGGAGAACAGTCAGTACTTC
>.|TRBD1|TRBJ1-2|TRBV28
CASNIRETGVDGYTF
TGTGCCAGCAATATTCGTGAGACAGGGGTGGATGGCTACACCTTC
>.|.|TRBJ2-2|TRBV11-2
CASSLMRAKNTGELFF
TGTGCCAGCAGCTTAATGAGGGCGAAGAACACCGGGGAGCTGTTTTTT
>.|TRBD2|TRBJ2-1|TRBV28
CASTLGGGSSYNEQFF
TGTGCCAGCACTCTCGGGGGGGGGTCCTCCTACAATGAGCAGTTCTTC
>.|.|TRBJ1-2|TRBV18
CASSPPRGKTNYGYTF
TGTGCCAGCTCACCACCCCGGGGGAAGACTAACTATGGCTACACCTTC
>once|.|TRBJ2-2|TRBV10-1
CASSDTEELFF
TGCGCCAGCAGTGACACAGAGGAGCTGTTTTTT
>.|TRBD2|TRBJ2-5|TRBV6-5
CASSYSLAGLQETQYF
TGTGCCAGCAGTTACTCTCTAGCGGGGCTACAAGAGACCCAGTACTTC
>.|TRBD1|TRBJ1-2|TRBV4-1
CASSQGGTGKGYTF
TGCGCCAGCAGCCAAGGTGGGACAGGGAAAGGCTACACCTTC
>.|.|TRBJ1-4|TRBV30
CAWSGLSGGGEKLFF
TGTGCCTGGAGTGGGCTCTCAGGAGGAGGAGAAAAACTGTTTTTT
>.|.|TRBJ1-2|TRBV6-1
CASSDGVSLFNYGYTF
TGTGCCAGCAGTGATGGAGTCAGCCTCTTTAACTATGGCTACACCTTC
>.|TRBD1|TRBJ1-6|TRBV6-5
CASRPTGGNNSPLHF
TGTGCCAGCAGACCCACAGGGGGCAATAATTCACCCCTCCACTTT
>once|.|TRBJ2-2|TRBV5-1
CASSRGTGNTGELFF
TGCGCCAGCAGCCGAGGTACAGGGAACACCGGGGAGCTGTTTTTT
>.|.|TRBJ1-1|TRBV7-2
CASSLVTTIGNEAFF
TGTGCCAGCAGCTTAGTCACGACAATCGGAAATGAAGCTTTCTTT
>.|TRBD2|TRBJ2-7|TRBV6-5
CASNGGLAAYEQYF
TGTGCCAGCAACGGGGGACTAGCAGCCTACGAGCAGTACTTC
>.|TRBD2|TRBJ2-7|TRBV27
CASSLSAAGVYEQYF
TGTGCCAGCAGTTTATCGGCAGCGGGGGTCTACGAGCAGTACTTC
>.|.|TRBJ2-5|TRBV2
CASSLLQYQYF
TGTGCCAGCAGTCTTTTACAGTACCAGTACTTC
>.|TRBD2|TRBJ2-1|TRBV19
CASSNGGGPSYNEQFF
TGTGCCAGTAGTAATGGCGGGGGGCCATCCTACAATGAGCAGTTCTTC
>.|.|TRBJ2-3|TRBV28
CASSHPRSDTQYF
TGTGCCAGCAGCCACCCCAGGTCAGATACGCAGTATTTT